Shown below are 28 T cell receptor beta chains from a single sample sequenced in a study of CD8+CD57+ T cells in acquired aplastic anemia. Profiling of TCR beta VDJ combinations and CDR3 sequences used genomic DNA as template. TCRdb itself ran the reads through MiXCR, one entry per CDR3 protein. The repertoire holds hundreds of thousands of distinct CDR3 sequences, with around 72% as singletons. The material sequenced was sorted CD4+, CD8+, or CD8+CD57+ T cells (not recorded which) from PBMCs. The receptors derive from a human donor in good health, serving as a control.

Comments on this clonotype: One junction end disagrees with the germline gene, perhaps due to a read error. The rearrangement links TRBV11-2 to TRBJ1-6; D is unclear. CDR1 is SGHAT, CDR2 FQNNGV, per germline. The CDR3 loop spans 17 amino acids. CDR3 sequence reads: CASSHASAGISSSPLHF. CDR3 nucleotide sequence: TGCGCCAGCAGCCATGCCTCGGCGGGTATTAGTAGTTCACCCCTCCACTTT. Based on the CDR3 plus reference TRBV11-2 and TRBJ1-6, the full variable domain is EAGVAQSPRYKIIEKRQSVAFWCNPISGHATLYWYQQILGQGPKLLIQFQNNGVVDDSQLPKDRFSAERLKGVDSTLKIQPAKLEDSAVYLCASSHASAGISSSPLHFGNGTRLTVT.

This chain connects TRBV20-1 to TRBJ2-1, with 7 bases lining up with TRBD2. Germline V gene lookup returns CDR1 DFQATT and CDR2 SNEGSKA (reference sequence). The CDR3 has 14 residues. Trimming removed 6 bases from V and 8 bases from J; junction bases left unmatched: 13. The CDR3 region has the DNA TGCAGTGCGCATGTGGGGGGGGAGAACCATGAGCAGTTCTTC. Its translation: CSAHVGGENHEQFF.

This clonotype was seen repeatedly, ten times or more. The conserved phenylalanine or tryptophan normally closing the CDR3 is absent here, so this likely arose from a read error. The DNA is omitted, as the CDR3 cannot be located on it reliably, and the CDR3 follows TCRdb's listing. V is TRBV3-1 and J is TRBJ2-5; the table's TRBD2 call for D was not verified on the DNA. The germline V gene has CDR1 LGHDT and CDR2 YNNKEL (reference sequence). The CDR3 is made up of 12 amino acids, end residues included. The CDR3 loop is CASSQDLRGQTL.

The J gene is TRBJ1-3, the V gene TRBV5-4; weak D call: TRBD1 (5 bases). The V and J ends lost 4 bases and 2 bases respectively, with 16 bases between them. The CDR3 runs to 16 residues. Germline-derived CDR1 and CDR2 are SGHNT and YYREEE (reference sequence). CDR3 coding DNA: TGTGCCAGCAGCCCGGGGGGACCGGGGGCTGGAAACACCATATATTTT. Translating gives CASSPGGPGAGNTIYF.

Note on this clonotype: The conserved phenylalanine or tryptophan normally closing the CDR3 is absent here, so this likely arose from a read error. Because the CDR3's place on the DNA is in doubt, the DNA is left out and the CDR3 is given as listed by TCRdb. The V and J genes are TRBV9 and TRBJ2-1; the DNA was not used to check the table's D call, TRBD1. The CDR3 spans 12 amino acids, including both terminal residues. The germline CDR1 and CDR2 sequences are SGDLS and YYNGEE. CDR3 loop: CASSKNPGQGAN.

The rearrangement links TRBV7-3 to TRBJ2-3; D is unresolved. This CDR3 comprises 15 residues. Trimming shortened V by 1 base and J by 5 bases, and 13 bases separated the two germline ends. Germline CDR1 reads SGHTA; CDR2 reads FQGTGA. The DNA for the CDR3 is TGTGCCAGCAGCTTAAGGTCAAGCAGTGGAGATACGCAGTATTTT. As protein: CASSLRSSSGDTQYF.

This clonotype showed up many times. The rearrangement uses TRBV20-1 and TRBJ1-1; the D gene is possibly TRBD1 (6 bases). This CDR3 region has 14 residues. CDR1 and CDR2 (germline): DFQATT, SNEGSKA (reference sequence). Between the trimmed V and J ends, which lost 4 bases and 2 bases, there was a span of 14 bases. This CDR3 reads CSAMPGQRNTEAFF. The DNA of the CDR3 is TGCAGTGCTATGCCGGGACAAAGAAACACTGAAGCTTTCTTT.

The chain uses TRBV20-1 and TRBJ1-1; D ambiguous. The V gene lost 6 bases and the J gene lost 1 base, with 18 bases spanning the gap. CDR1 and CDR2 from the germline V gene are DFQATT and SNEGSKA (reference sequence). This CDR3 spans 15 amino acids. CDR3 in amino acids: CSAGEGGRANTEAFF. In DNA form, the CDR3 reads TGCAGTGCAGGAGAGGGAGGTAGGGCGAACACTGAAGCTTTCTTT.

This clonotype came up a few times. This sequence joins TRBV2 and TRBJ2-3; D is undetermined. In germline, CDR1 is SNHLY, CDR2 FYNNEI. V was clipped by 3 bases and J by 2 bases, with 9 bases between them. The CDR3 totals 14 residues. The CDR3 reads CASSDSDSTDTQYF. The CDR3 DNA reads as TGTGCCAGCAGTGATTCTGATTCCACAGATACGCAGTATTTT.

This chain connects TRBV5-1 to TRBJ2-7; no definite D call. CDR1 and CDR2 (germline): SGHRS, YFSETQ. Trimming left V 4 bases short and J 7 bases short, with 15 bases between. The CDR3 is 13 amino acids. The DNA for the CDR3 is TGCGCCAGCAGCCACGACCGGGCTACAGAGCAGTACTTC. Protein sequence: CASSHDRATEQYF.

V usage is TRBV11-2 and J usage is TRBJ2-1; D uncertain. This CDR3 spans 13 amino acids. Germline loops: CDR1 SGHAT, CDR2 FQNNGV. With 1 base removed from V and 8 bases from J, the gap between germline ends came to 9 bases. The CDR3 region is CASSLARTYEQFF. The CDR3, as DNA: TGTGCCAGCAGCTTAGCCAGGACGTATGAGCAGTTCTTC.

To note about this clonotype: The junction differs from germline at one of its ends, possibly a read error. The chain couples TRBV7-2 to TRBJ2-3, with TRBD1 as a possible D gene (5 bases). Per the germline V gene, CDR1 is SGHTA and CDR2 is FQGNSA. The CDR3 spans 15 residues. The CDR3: CASSLSAGCYEQQYF. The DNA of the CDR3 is TGCGCCAGCAGCTTATCCGCAGGGTGCTACGAGCAGCAGTATTTT.

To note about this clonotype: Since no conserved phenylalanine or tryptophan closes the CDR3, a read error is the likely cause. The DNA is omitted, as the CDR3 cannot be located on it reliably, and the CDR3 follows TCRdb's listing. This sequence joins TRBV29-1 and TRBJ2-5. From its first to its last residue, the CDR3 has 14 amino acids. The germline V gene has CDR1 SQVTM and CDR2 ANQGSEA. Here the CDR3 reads CSLRLLAGLEIEYG.

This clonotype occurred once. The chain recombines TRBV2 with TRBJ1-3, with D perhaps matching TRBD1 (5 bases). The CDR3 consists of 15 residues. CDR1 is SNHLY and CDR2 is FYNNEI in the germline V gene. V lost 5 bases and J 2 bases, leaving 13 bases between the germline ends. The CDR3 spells CASSPAQGAGNTIYF. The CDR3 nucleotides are TGTGCCAGCAGTCCAGCGCAGGGAGCTGGAAACACCATATATTTT.

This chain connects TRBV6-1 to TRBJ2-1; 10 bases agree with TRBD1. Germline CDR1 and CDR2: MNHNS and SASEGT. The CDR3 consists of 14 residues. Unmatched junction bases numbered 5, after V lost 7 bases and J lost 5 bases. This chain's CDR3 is CASTAGQGHNEQFF. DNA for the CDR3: TGTGCCAGCACAGCGGGACAGGGGCACAATGAGCAGTTCTTC.

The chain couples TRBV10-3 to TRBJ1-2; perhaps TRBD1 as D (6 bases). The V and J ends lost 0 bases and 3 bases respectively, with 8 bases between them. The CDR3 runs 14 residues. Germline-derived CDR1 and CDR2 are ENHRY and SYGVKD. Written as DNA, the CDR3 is TGTGCCATCAGTGAGTCGGGGGGCGACTATGGCTACACCTTC. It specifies CAISESGGDYGYTF.

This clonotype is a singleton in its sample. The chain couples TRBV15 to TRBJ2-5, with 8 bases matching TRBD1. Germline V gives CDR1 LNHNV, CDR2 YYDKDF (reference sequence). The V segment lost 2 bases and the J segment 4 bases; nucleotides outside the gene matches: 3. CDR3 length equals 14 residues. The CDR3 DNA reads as TGTGCCACCAGCAGAACAGGGGGTCGAGAGACCCAGTACTTC. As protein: CATSRTGGRETQYF.

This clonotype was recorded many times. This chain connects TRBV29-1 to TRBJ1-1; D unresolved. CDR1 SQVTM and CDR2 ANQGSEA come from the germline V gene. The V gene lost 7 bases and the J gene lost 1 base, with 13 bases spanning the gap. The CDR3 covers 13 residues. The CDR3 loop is CSANSPGNTEAFF. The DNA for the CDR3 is TGCAGCGCAAATTCCCCGGGGAACACTGAAGCTTTCTTT.

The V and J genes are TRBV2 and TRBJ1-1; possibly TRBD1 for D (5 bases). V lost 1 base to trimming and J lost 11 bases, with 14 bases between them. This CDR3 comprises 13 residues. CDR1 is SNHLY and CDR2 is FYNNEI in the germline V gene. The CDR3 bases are TGTGCCAGCAGTGAAGATCGGACAAGGGAGGCTTTCTTT. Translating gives CASSEDRTREAFF.

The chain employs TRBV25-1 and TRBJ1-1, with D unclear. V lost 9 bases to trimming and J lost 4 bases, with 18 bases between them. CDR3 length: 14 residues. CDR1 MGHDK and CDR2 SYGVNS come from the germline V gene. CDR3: CASSTSSRVTEAFF. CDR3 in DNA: TGTGCCAGTAGTACATCATCCCGGGTCACTGAAGCTTTCTTT.

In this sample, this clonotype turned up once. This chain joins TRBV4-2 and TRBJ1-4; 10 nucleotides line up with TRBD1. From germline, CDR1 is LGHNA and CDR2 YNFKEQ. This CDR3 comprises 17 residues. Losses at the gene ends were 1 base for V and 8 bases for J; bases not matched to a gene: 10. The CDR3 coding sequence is TGTGCCAGCAGCCAAGTCGGCGGGGGGGACAGGGGAGAAAAACTGTTTTTT. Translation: CASSQVGGGDRGEKLFF.

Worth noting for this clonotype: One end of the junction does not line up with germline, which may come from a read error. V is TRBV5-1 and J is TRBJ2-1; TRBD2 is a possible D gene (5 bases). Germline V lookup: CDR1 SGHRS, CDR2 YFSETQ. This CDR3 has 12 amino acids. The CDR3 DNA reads TGTGCTAGCAGCCCCTATCCAACAGAGCGGTTCTTC. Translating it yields CASSPYPTERFF.

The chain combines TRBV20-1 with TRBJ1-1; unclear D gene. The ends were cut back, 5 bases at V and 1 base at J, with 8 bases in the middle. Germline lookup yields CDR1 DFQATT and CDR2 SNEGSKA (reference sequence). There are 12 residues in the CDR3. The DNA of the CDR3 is TGCAGTGCTTGGACCAAGAACACTGAAGCTTTCTTT. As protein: CSAWTKNTEAFF.

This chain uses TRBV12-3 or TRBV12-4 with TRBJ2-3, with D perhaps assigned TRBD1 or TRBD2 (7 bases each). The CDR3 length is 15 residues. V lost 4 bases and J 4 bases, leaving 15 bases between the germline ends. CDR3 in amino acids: CASSWGPGGADTQYF. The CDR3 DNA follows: TGTGCCAGCAGTTGGGGCCCAGGGGGGGCAGATACGCAGTATTTT.

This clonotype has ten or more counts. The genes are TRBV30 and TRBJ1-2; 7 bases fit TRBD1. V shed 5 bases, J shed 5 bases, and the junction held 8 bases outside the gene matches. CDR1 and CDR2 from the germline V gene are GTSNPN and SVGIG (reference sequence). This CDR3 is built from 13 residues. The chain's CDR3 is CAWAIQGLYGYTF. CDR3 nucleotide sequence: TGTGCCTGGGCCATACAGGGGTTATATGGCTACACCTTC.

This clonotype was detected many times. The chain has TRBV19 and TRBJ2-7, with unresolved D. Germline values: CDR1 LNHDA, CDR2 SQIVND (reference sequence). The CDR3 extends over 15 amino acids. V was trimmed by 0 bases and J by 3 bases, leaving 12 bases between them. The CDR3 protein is CASSIDLGSSYEQYF. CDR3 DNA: TGTGCCAGTAGTATAGATCTCGGGTCAAGCTACGAGCAGTACTTC.

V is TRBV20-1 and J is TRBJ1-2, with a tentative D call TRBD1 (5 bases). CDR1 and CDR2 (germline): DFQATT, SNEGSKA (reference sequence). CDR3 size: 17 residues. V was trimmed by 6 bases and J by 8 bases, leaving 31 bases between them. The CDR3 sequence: CSAPGEVGRDLKWGYTF. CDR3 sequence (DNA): TGCAGTGCCCCCGGAGAAGTGGGCAGGGACCTAAAGTGGGGCTACACCTTC.

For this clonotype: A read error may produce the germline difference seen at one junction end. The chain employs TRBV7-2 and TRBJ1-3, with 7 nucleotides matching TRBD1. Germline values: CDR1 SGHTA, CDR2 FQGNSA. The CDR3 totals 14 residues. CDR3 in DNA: TGTGCCAGCAGCCGACAGGGAGGGACTAACAATGGCTACTTT. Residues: CASSRQGGTNNGYF.